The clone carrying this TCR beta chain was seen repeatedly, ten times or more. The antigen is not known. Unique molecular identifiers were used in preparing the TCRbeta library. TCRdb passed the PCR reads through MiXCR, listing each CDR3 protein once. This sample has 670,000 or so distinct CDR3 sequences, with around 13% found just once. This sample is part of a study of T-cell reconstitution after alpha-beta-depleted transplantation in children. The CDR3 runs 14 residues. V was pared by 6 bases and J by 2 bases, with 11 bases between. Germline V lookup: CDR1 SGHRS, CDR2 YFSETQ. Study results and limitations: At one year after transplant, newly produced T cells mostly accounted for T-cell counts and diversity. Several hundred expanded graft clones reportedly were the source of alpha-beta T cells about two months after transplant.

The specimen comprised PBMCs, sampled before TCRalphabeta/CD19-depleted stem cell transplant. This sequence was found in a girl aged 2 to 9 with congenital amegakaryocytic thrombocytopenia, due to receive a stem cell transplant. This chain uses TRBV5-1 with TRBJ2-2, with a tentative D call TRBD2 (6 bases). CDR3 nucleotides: TGCGCCAGCATCGGGACTCGCAACACCGGGGAGCTGTTTTTT. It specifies CASIGTRNTGELFF.